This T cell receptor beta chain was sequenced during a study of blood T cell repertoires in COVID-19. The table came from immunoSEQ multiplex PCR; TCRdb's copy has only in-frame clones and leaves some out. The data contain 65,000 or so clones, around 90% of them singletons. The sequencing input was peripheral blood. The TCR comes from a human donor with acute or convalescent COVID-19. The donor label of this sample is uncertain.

The CDR3 spells CASSPTGGAGETQYF. CDR3 DNA: TGCGCCAGCAGCCCAACAGGGGGCGCCGGGGAGACCCAGTACTTC. The rearrangement links TRBV5-1 to TRBJ2-5; 9 bases fit TRBD1. Trimming removed 4 bases from V and 5 bases from J; junction bases left unmatched: 9. CDR3 length equals 15 residues. Germline lookup yields CDR1 SGHRS and CDR2 YFSETQ.